This T cell receptor (beta chain) is drawn from a study of T cell responses to AZD1222 COVID-19 vaccine. This clone was counted only a few times. What it binds is unknown. J lost 6 bases, V lost 6 bases, and 5 bases had no gene match. Per germline, CDR1 SNHLY and CDR2 FYNNEI. This CDR3 is built from 12 residues. Sequenced by immunoSEQ multiplex PCR; TCRdb stores in-frame clones only, minus some. The sample consists of about 99,000 clones, less than 95% of them appearing once. Study-wide findings and caveats: Clonal diversity was possibly underestimated; the donors were predominantly white British and more often female. Reportedly, close to half of spike-specific TCRs are directed against unmutated variant regions.

This TCR came from an adult in good health. V usage is TRBV2 and J usage is TRBJ2-7, with 7 bases identical to TRBD1. The source material was peripheral blood, sampled on day 0 of AZD1222 vaccination. The CDR3 loop is CASREDRPEQYF. The CDR3 nucleotides are TGTGCCAGCAGGGAGGACAGGCCCGAGCAGTACTTC. Together with reference TRBV2 and TRBJ2-7, the CDR3 gives the full variable domain: EPEVTQTPSHQVTQMGQEVILRCVPISNHLYFYWYRQILGQKVEFLVSFYNNEISEKSEIFDDQFSVERPDGSNFTLKIRSTKLEDSAMYFCASREDRPEQYFGPGTRLTVT.